Presented here are 15 T cell receptor beta chains from one specimen sequenced in a study of cytomegalovirus exposure and HLA in healthy donors. PCR amplification relied on 60 Vbeta primers (plus 13 Jbeta primers). Profiling relied on immunoSEQ multiplex PCR, and the TCRdb table lists in-frame clones only, not all of them. The sample includes a few hundred thousand clones, roughly four fifths seen only once; the top ten take roughly 2%. Sequencing was performed on PBMCs. Receptors originate from a woman in her forties in good health and CMV-seropositive.

This clone ranks as medium-sized (0.01 to 0.1%). CDR3 coding DNA: TGTGCCAGCATCCCAGGGGCTAGTAGCGGGAGTAGTTACGAGCAGTACTTC. It codes for CASIPGASSGSSYEQYF. V gene TRBV7-8 combines with J gene TRBJ2-7; 9 bases are shared with TRBD2. Germline V CDR1 and CDR2: SGHVS, FQNEAQ. The CDR3 has 17 amino acids. Trimming took 7 bases from V and 4 from J; bases not matched to a gene: 17. The variable domain in full, completed from reference TRBV7-8 and TRBJ2-7, reads GAGVSQSPRYKVAKRGQDVALRCDPISGHVSLFWYQQALGQGPEFLTYFQNEAQLDKSGLPSDRFFAERPEGSVSTLKIQRTQQEDSAVYLCASIPGASSGSSYEQYFGPGTRLTVT.

The V and J genes are TRBV4-2 and TRBJ1-2, with a tentative D call TRBD1 (6 bases). Trimming took off 0 bases at V and 6 bases at J, with 20 bases between the two ends. The CDR3 runs to 17 residues. Germline CDR1 LGHNA, CDR2 YNFKEQ. The CDR3 coding sequence is TGTGCCAGCAGCCAAGATTCGGGAGGGTTTCAGGGGAATGGCTACACCTTC. Residues: CASSQDSGGFQGNGYTF.

The V gene is TRBV6-4, the J gene TRBJ2-3; 8 bases align to TRBD2. The CDR3 covers 15 residues. Germline CDR1 and CDR2: MRHNA and SNTAGT. The V and J ends lost 5 bases and 1 base, in that order; junction bases with no gene match: 5. In DNA, the CDR3 is TGTGCCAGCAGTCCCGGGACTAGGGGCACAGATACGCAGTATTTT. It encodes CASSPGTRGTDTQYF.

The chain carries TRBV2 and TRBJ1-4, with D perhaps TRBD1 (6 bases). This CDR3 is 15 amino acids long. CDR1 is SNHLY and CDR2 is FYNNEI in the germline V gene. V was cut by 3 bases and J by 7 bases, with 15 bases left in between. The CDR3 sequence is CASSEIGTNVEKLFF. The CDR3 DNA sequence: TGTGCCAGCAGTGAGATCGGGACAAACGTTGAAAAACTGTTTTTT.

CDR3 sequence reads: CSVYRGGHTEAFF. In DNA form, the CDR3 reads TGCAGCGTCTACCGAGGGGGCCACACTGAAGCTTTCTTT. J is TRBJ1-1 and V is TRBV29-1; the match to TRBD1 covers 7 bases. Trimming cost V 6 bases and J 3 bases; bases outside gene matches: 7. This CDR3 is built from 13 residues. CDR1 SQVTM and CDR2 ANQGSEA come from the germline V gene.

CDR3 protein: CSVRTSGETQYF. In nucleotides, the CDR3 is TGCAGCGTCCGGACTAGCGGGGAGACCCAGTACTTC. The chain uses TRBV29-1 and TRBJ2-5; 11 bases agree with TRBD2. The CDR3 contains 12 residues. After removal of 6 bases from V and 5 bases from J, the junction contained 2 bases not matched to a gene. CDR1 is SQVTM and CDR2 is ANQGSEA in the germline V gene.

This clone was detected once. The V call is TRBV7-9, the J call TRBJ2-7; 9 bases line up with TRBD1. The CDR3 is made up of 15 amino acids. The V segment lost 4 bases and the J segment 1 base; nucleotides outside the gene matches: 5. Germline values: CDR1 SEHNR, CDR2 FQNEAQ (reference sequence). The CDR3 sequence is CASSYSDRGSYEQYF. CDR3 sequence (DNA): TGTGCCAGCAGCTATTCGGACAGGGGATCCTACGAGCAGTACTTC.

The genes are TRBV5-6 and TRBJ1-2; D not certain. Germline CDR1 reads SGHDT; CDR2 reads YYEEEE. V dropped 4 bases and J dropped 4 bases, with 14 bases sitting between them. CDR3 length: 14 amino acids. CDR3 sequence (DNA): TGTGCCAGCAGCCCCGAGACTTGGCCCTATGGCTACACCTTC. This encodes CASSPETWPYGYTF. The full variable domain, rest sourced from reference TRBV5-6 and TRBJ1-2, is DAGVTQSPTHLIKTRGQQVTLRCSPKSGHDTVSWYQQALGQGPQFIFQYYEEEERQRGNFPDRFSGHQFPNYSSELNVNALLLGDSALYLCASSPETWPYGYTFGSGTRLTVV.

The chain uses TRBV19 and TRBJ2-7; tentatively, D is TRBD1 (6 bases). The germline V and J ends were trimmed by 3 bases and 3 bases, with 9 bases remaining between them. From germline, CDR1 is LNHDA and CDR2 SQIVND (reference sequence). The CDR3 is 13 amino acids. CDR3 region: CASSILTGYEQYF. The CDR3 DNA reads TGTGCCAGTAGTATTCTGACAGGCTACGAGCAGTACTTC.

This clone was found a few times. DNA for the CDR3: TGTGCCAGCAGTTTTACCGGGACAGGGGGGACCGGGGAGCTGTTTTTT. Protein: CASSFTGTGGTGELFF. The chain uses TRBV27 and TRBJ2-2, with TRBD1 identical over 11 bases. CDR1 is MNHEY, CDR2 SMNVEV, per germline (reference sequence). The CDR3 covers 16 residues. With 3 bases clipped from V and 5 bases from J, the junction kept 5 bases outside the gene matches.

The genes are TRBV14 and TRBJ2-1; TRBD2 is a possible D gene (5 bases). V was cut by 1 base and J by 3 bases, with 16 bases left in between. Germline V gene data show CDR1 as SGHDN and CDR2 as FVKESK. The CDR3 totals 17 residues. The CDR3 region is CASSQGGRRDYYNEQFF. The DNA of the CDR3 is TGTGCCAGCAGCCAAGGTGGGCGAAGAGACTACTACAATGAGCAGTTCTTC. Complete variable domain (other parts from reference TRBV14 and TRBJ2-1): EAGVTQFPSHSVIEKGQTVTLRCDPISGHDNLYWYRRVMGKEIKFLLHFVKESKQDESGMPNNRFLAERTGGTYSTLKVQPAELEDSGVYFCASSQGGRRDYYNEQFFGPGTRLTVL.

The chain is built from TRBV30 and TRBJ2-3, with 9 bases lining up with TRBD2. The CDR3 extends over 16 amino acids. The trim removed 8 bases at V and 2 bases at J, leaving 14 bases unmatched. Germline V gives CDR1 GTSNPN, CDR2 SVGIG (reference sequence). CDR3 coding DNA: TGTGCCAGGGGCGGGGGGACTAGCTATCACACAGATACGCAGTATTTT. This encodes CARGGGTSYHTDTQYF. The whole variable domain, remainder taken from reference TRBV30 and TRBJ2-3, is SQTIHQWPATLVQPVGSPLSLECTVEGTSNPNLYWYRQAAGRGLQLLFYSVGIGQISSEVPQNLSASRPQDRQFILSSKKLLLSDSGFYLCARGGGTSYHTDTQYFGPGTRLTVL.

This CDR3 is CASSPPWGQGYEKLFF. The DNA of the CDR3 is TGTGCCAGCAGCCCGCCCTGGGGACAAGGATATGAAAAACTGTTTTTT. The gene calls are TRBV7-8 and TRBJ1-4, with D possibly being TRBD1 (6 bases). Deletions cut 5 bases from V and 6 bases from J, with 19 bases between. Germline values: CDR1 SGHVS, CDR2 FQNEAQ. The CDR3 has 16 amino acids.

This sequence joins TRBV13 and TRBJ1-2; D is unclear. This CDR3 has 12 amino acids. Germline lookup yields CDR1 PRHDT and CDR2 FYEKMQ (reference sequence). V was shortened by 4 bases and J by 1 base, with 4 bases between the two germline ends. CDR3 DNA: TGTGCCAGCAGCTCCTATAACTATGGCTACACCTTC. As protein: CASSSYNYGYTF.

The rearrangement uses TRBV29-1 and TRBJ2-7; 10 nucleotides agree with TRBD1. The CDR3 has 14 amino acids. Germline V gene data show CDR1 as SQVTM and CDR2 as ANQGSEA. J gave up 3 bases and V 1 base, and 3 bases lay outside the gene matches. This CDR3 reads CSVEGGQGYYEQYF. Here the CDR3 DNA reads TGCAGCGTTGAAGGGGGACAGGGGTACTACGAGCAGTACTTC.